Listed below are T cell receptor beta chains from one sample, sequenced in a study of blood T cell repertoires in COVID-19. Sequencing was performed with immunoSEQ multiplex PCR; in TCRdb, only in-frame clones are kept and a portion is missing. This table has some 200,000 clones, roughly four fifths appearing once. Sequencing was done on a sample of peripheral blood. The receptors here all came from a woman between 40 and 55 years old with acute or convalescent COVID-19. CDR3s include the opening cysteine and the closing phenylalanine or tryptophan. D genes are given only for firm matches. Clone size is stated in some rows and not others, as once, few, many or a class when expanded.

V: TRBV4-2; size: .; D: TRBD1; CDR3: CASSHRGGEDTEAFF
V: TRBV7-9; size: .; D: .; CDR3: CASTKPAGGSEKLFF
V: TRBV28; size: .; D: TRBD1; CDR3: CASRPRQGLYGYTF
V: TRBV6-5; size: .; D: TRBD1; CDR3: CASSTTGADEKLFF
V: TRBV11-2; size: once; D: .; CDR3: CASSSSNSPLHF
V: TRBV7-9; size: .; D: .; CDR3: CASSLQTSGAQPQHF
V: TRBV6-4; size: once; D: .; CDR3: CASRLRESSYNSPLHF
V: TRBV15; size: .; D: TRBD1; CDR3: CATSRDRTGAAYEQYF
V: TRBV18; size: .; D: .; CDR3: CASSPRYNEQFF
V: TRBV19; size: .; D: TRBD1; CDR3: CASSSPMDRVMKKNKLFF
V: TRBV9; size: few; D: .; CDR3: CASSVAGQGWDEQFF